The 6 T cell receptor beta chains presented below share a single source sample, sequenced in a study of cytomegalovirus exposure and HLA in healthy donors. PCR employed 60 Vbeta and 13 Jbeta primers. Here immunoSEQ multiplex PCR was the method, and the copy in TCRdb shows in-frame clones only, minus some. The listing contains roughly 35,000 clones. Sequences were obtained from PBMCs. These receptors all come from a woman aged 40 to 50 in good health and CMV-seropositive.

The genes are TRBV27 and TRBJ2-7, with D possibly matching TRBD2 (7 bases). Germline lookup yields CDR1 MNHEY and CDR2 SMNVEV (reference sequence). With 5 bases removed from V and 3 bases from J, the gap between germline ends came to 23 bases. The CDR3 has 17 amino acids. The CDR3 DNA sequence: TGTGCCAGCAGTCTACAGGGCGCCGGGGGGAGGGGCTACGAGCAGTACTTC. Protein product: CASSLQGAGGRGYEQYF.

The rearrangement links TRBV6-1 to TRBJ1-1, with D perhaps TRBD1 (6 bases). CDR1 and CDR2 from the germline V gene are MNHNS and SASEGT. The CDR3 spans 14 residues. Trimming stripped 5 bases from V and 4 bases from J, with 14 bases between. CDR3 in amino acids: CASSSNDRRTEAFF. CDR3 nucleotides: TGTGCCAGCAGTAGTAATGACAGGCGCACTGAAGCTTTCTTT.

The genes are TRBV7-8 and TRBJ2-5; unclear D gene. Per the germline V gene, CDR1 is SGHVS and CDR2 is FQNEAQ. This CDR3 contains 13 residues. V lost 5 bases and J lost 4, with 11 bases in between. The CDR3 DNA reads TGTGCCAGCAGCGGGCCCTACGCAGAGACCCAGTACTTC. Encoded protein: CASSGPYAETQYF.

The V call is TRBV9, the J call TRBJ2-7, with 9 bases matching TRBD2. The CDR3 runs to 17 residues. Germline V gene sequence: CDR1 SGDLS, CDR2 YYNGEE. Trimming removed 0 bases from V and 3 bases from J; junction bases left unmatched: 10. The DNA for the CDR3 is TGTGCCAGCAGCGTAGGTCCCGTCGCTAGCGGGGTCTACGAGCAGTACTTC. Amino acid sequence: CASSVGPVASGVYEQYF. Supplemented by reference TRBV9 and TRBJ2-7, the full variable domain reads DSGVTQTPKHLITATGQRVTLRCSPRSGDLSVYWYQQSLDQGLQFLIQYYNGEERAKGNILERFSAQQFPDLHSELNLSSLELGDSALYFCASSVGPVASGVYEQYFGPGTRLTVT.

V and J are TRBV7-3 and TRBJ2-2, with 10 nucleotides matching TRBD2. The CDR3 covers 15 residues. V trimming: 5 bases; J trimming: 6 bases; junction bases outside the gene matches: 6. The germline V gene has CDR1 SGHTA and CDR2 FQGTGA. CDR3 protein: CASSPTSGTAGELFF. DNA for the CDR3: TGTGCCAGCAGCCCAACTAGCGGGACCGCCGGGGAGCTGTTTTTT.

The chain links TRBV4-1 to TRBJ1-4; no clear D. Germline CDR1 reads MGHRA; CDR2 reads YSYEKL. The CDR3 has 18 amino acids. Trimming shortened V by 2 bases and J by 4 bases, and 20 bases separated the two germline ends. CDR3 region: CASSQSERFGSGNEKLFF. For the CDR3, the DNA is TGCGCCAGCAGCCAATCGGAGAGATTTGGTTCCGGTAATGAAAAACTGTTTTTT.